This T cell receptor beta chain was identified during a study of CD8 T cells in ankylosing spondylitis. A note on this clonotype: Its matching antigen is unknown.

For TCR beta, libraries came from quantitative 5'-RACE with molecular barcodes. Via MiXCR, TCRdb re-called the 5' RACE reads, giving one row per CDR3 protein. This repertoire shows hundreds of thousands of distinct CDR3 sequences, around a quarter found once; its top ten account for approximately 6.6%. The CDR3 covers 15 residues. V dropped 3 bases and J dropped 7; count of bases not matched to a gene: 11. Study-level results: Matched ankylosing spondylitis synovial fluid reportedly contained a significantly enriched population of disease-linked clones.

This TCR came from a male donor with ankylosing spondylitis or in good health (not recorded which). Source material: blood, either unsorted or a sorted T cell fraction (not recorded which). The genes are TRBV12-3 or TRBV12-4 and TRBJ2-5; the match to TRBD2 covers 7 bases. The CDR3 spells CASSFGEGGPRTQYF. The CDR3 region has the DNA TGTGCCAGCAGTTTCGGGGAGGGAGGGCCGAGGACCCAGTACTTC.